This T cell receptor (beta chain) was retrieved from a study of CD8 T cells in ankylosing spondylitis. Libraries for TCR beta were made by quantitative 5'-RACE with molecular barcodes. TCRdb reprocessed the 5' RACE reads via MiXCR and lists one record per CDR3 protein. Of more than 300,000 distinct CDR3 sequences in the sample, 9.5% to 13% are singletons; the top ten hold about a tenth. The CDR3 loop spans 16 amino acids. CDR1 SGHRS and CDR2 YFSETQ come from the germline V gene. Trimming left V 0 bases short and J 1 base short, with 10 bases between. This clonotype was recorded many times. Antigen unknown. Points from the study as a whole: Both synovial fluid and blood in reactive arthritis had previously been reported to carry some motif variants. Reportedly, disease-linked clones are significantly enriched in ankylosing spondylitis patients' matched synovial fluid. One TCR beta motif, made up of eight highly homologous variants, appeared characteristic of ankylosing spondylitis blood.

The specimen sequenced was blood, either unsorted or a sorted T cell fraction (not recorded which). The V call is TRBV5-1, the J call TRBJ2-2; perhaps TRBD2 as D (5 bases). The sequence was collected from a female donor with ankylosing spondylitis or in good health (not recorded which). CDR3 region: CASSLDLALNTGELFF. In DNA, the CDR3 is TGCGCCAGCAGCTTGGATCTAGCTCTGAACACCGGGGAGCTGTTTTTT.